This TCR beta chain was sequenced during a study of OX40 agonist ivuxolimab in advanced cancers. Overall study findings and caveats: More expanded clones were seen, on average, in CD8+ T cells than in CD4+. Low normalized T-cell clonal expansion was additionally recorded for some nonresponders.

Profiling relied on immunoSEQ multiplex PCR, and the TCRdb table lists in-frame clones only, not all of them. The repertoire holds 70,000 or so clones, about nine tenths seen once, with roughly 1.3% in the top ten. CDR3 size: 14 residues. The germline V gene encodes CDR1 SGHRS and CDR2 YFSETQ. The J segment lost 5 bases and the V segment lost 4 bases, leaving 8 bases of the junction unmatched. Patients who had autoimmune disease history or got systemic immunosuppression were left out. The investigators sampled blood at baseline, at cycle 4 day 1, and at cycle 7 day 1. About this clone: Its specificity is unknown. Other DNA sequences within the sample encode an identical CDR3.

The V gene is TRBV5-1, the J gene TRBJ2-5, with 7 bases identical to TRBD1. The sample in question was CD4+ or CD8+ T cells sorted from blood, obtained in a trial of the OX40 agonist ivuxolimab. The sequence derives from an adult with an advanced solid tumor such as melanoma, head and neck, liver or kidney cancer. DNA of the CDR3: TGCGCCAGCAGCCTAGACAGGGTTGGTGAGACCCAGTACTTC. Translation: CASSLDRVGETQYF.